Sequencing of this T cell receptor beta chain was carried out in a study of blood T cells in healthy people across ages. Study summary: The template switching approach captured approximately one barcoded beta molecule for every two T cells.

This clonotype was seen a handful of times. A read error may produce the germline difference seen at one junction end. Combining a sample-barcoded 5' primer with a J-beta primer mix, a second PCR ran for 7 to 11 cycles. A single record per CDR3 protein comes from TCRdb applying MiXCR to the 5' RACE reads. The sample yields about 1.1 million distinct CDR3 sequences, about two fifths seen once. Researchers collected around 10 milliliters of peripheral blood from every single donor. The sample taken for sequencing was blood. The TCR was taken from a man between 18 and 35 years old in good health.

The CDR3: CASRRGGRNSPPHF. Written as DNA, the CDR3 is TGTGCCAGCAGGAGGGGAGGCAGAAATTCACCCCCCCACTTT. This chain links TRBV28 with TRBJ1-6; D possibly corresponds to TRBD1 (5 bases). This CDR3 spans 14 amino acids. Germline V gives CDR1 MDHEN, CDR2 SYDVKM.